This T cell receptor (beta chain) was found in a study of PD-1 and CTLA-4 blockade in melanoma (dated by TCRdb to the early 2020s). Background for the entire study: In patients with melanoma, the researchers looked at the effects of CTLA-4 blockade versus PD-1 blockade on the CD8 T cell response that was melanoma-reactive.

Libraries were made using the immunoSEQ multiplex PCR assay. Imported from immuneACCESS, the table was reduced by TCRdb to in-frame sequences with V and J called. These copies leave out some clones; in studies compared against another copy, an unresolved V gene accounts for under half, and the cause of the remainder is not known. Recorded for this sample are about 32,000 clones; around 90% of them occurred a single time. The ten biggest clones cover roughly 6.8% of the sample. With regard to this clone: The antigen this receptor binds is unknown. Base qualities are not recorded, but no much larger clone differs from it by a single base.

V and J are trimmed by 10 bases and 1 base, and the gene matches miss 14 bases of the junction. The CDR3 measures 16 amino acids from cysteine to phenylalanine. Only the CDR3 part of the read is kept: 48 bases, read in frame from the first base. For CDR1 and CDR2, the germline V gene (reference sequence) lists MNHEY and SMNVEV. The clonotype originates from a human donor with melanoma. The chain is made from TRBV27 and TRBJ1-1, with 8 bases in between that match TRBD1. Material: CD8+ T cells from peripheral blood, obtained from a patient given anti-PD-1 treatment. The sequenced DNA is TGTGCCACCTCTGTCATGGCAGGGGGCTCGAACACTGAAGCTTTCTTT. The encoded protein is CATSVMAGGSNTEAFF.